This is a list of T cell receptor beta chains from one sample in a study of blood T cell repertoires in COVID-19. Profiled with immunoSEQ multiplex PCR; TCRdb holds only in-frame clones, not every one. The table records about 350,000 clones, about 89% of them present only once. Sequenced: peripheral blood. The receptors were sampled from a woman aged 45-65 years with COVID-19, enrolled during active disease. Each CDR3 is given with its conserved first and last residue. Fields, in order: clone size, V gene, D gene, J gene, CDR3 protein, CDR3 DNA. The D gene is left open where the match is weak. Some rows mark clone size as missing; the rest say once, few, many or name a class of expanded clone.

clone_size: -
v_call: TRBV6-5
d_call: TRBD1
j_call: TRBJ1-1
cdr3_aa: CASTWTGAITEAFF
cdr3_nt: TGTGCCAGCACATGGACAGGGGCGATAACTGAAGCTTTCTTT

clone_size: -
v_call: TRBV18
d_call: TRBD2
j_call: TRBJ2-3
cdr3_aa: CASSPDQSGMEDTQYF
cdr3_nt: TGTGCCAGCTCACCGGACCAAAGCGGGATGGAAGATACGCAGTATTTT

clone_size: once
v_call: TRBV24-1
d_call: TRBD2
j_call: TRBJ2-2
cdr3_aa: CATSVSGTSGELFF
cdr3_nt: TGTGCCACCAGTGTCTCTGGGACTAGCGGGGAGCTGTTTTTT

clone_size: few
v_call: TRBV11-3
d_call: TRBD1
j_call: TRBJ1-1
cdr3_aa: CASRPPGQGADTEAFF
cdr3_nt: TGTGCCAGCCGCCCCCCGGGACAGGGAGCGGACACTGAAGCTTTCTTT

clone_size: -
v_call: TRBV7-8
d_call: TRBD1
j_call: TRBJ2-5
cdr3_aa: CASSRDRGRETQYF
cdr3_nt: TGTGCCAGCAGCCGAGACAGGGGTCGAGAGACCCAGTACTTC

clone_size: -
v_call: TRBV11-1
d_call: TRBD1
j_call: TRBJ2-1
cdr3_aa: CASRPGTVSSYNEQFF
cdr3_nt: TGTGCCAGCAGACCCGGGACAGTCAGCTCCTACAATGAGCAGTTCTTC

clone_size: once
v_call: TRBV5-1
d_call: TRBD1
j_call: TRBJ2-7
cdr3_aa: CASSLGQGAHEQYF
cdr3_nt: TGCGCCAGCAGCTTAGGACAGGGGGCGCACGAGCAGTACTTC

clone_size: -
v_call: TRBV10-2
d_call: -
j_call: TRBJ1-1
cdr3_aa: CATRANTEAFF
cdr3_nt: TGCGCCACCAGGGCGAACACTGAAGCTTTCTTT

clone_size: -
v_call: TRBV7-3
d_call: TRBD2
j_call: TRBJ2-1
cdr3_aa: CASSLLSGSKAYNEQFF
cdr3_nt: TGTGCCAGCAGCTTGCTCAGCGGGAGCAAGGCCTACAATGAGCAGTTCTTC

clone_size: -
v_call: TRBV11-3
d_call: TRBD2
j_call: TRBJ2-1
cdr3_aa: CASSDPSGRSGNEQFF
cdr3_nt: TGTGCCAGCAGTGATCCTAGCGGGAGGTCGGGTAATGAGCAGTTCTTC

clone_size: -
v_call: TRBV6-5
d_call: -
j_call: TRBJ1-1
cdr3_aa: CASSIYPTVNTEAFF
cdr3_nt: TGTGCCAGCAGCATTTATCCGACTGTGAACACTGAAGCTTTCTTT

clone_size: -
v_call: TRBV29-1
d_call: TRBD1
j_call: TRBJ2-7
cdr3_aa: CSVGRTGGNYEQYF
cdr3_nt: TGCAGCGTTGGCCGGACAGGGGGGAACTACGAGCAGTACTTC

clone_size: -
v_call: TRBV10-3
d_call: TRBD2
j_call: TRBJ2-3
cdr3_aa: CAISSPTPLAGGFSTDTQYF
cdr3_nt: TGTGCCATCAGTTCCCCGACCCCACTAGCGGGGGGATTTAGCACAGATACGCAGTATTTT

clone_size: -
v_call: TRBV7-2
d_call: TRBD2
j_call: TRBJ2-3
cdr3_aa: CASSSGTSGTWGQYF
cdr3_nt: TGTGCCAGCAGCTCCGGGACTAGCGGGACCTGGGGGCAGTATTTT

clone_size: few
v_call: TRBV7-2
d_call: -
j_call: TRBJ1-1
cdr3_aa: CASSSGATVEAFF
cdr3_nt: TGTGCCAGCAGCTCGGGTGCCACGGTTGAAGCTTTCTTT

clone_size: -
v_call: TRBV4-3
d_call: -
j_call: TRBJ2-3
cdr3_aa: CASSQLPNSDTQYF
cdr3_nt: TGCGCCAGCAGCCAACTGCCAAACTCGGATACGCAGTATTTT

clone_size: -
v_call: TRBV10-2
d_call: -
j_call: TRBJ1-1
cdr3_aa: CASSGQIEAFF
cdr3_nt: TGCGCCAGCAGTGGACAGATTGAAGCTTTCTTT

clone_size: -
v_call: TRBV11-2
d_call: TRBD1
j_call: TRBJ1-2
cdr3_aa: CASSVGGTGLYGYTF
cdr3_nt: TGTGCCAGCAGCGTAGGGGGGACAGGCCTCTATGGCTACACCTTC

clone_size: -
v_call: TRBV27
d_call: TRBD1
j_call: TRBJ2-5
cdr3_aa: CASSLKARGLAETQYF
cdr3_nt: TGTGCCAGCAGTTTAAAGGCCAGGGGGCTCGCGGAGACCCAGTACTTC

clone_size: -
v_call: TRBV27
d_call: TRBD1
j_call: TRBJ1-2
cdr3_aa: CASSSGQGVTISYTF
cdr3_nt: TGTGCCAGCAGTTCCGGACAGGGGGTCACTATAAGCTACACCTTC

clone_size: -
v_call: TRBV25-1
d_call: TRBD1
j_call: TRBJ1-3
cdr3_aa: CASSGYRGRTGNTIYF
cdr3_nt: TGTGCCAGCAGTGGATACAGGGGTAGAACAGGAAACACCATATATTTT

clone_size: -
v_call: TRBV27
d_call: TRBD1
j_call: TRBJ1-5
cdr3_aa: CASSYGQGGNQPQHF
cdr3_nt: TGTGCCAGCAGTTACGGACAGGGCGGCAATCAGCCCCAGCATTTT

clone_size: -
v_call: TRBV19
d_call: TRBD1
j_call: TRBJ2-2
cdr3_aa: CASRTGRSTGELFF
cdr3_nt: TGTGCCAGTAGGACAGGGAGAAGCACCGGGGAGCTGTTTTTT

clone_size: -
v_call: TRBV6-6
d_call: -
j_call: TRBJ1-2
cdr3_aa: CASSSDSWGGYTF
cdr3_nt: TGTGCCAGCAGCTCGGACAGTTGGGGAGGCTACACCTTC

clone_size: few
v_call: TRBV29-1
d_call: TRBD1
j_call: TRBJ2-7
cdr3_aa: CSVEDPARTGYEQYF
cdr3_nt: TGCAGCGTTGAAGATCCAGCGCGGACAGGTTACGAGCAGTACTTC

clone_size: -
v_call: TRBV18
d_call: -
j_call: TRBJ2-4
cdr3_aa: CASSPRQGTGYEKNIQYF
cdr3_nt: TGTGCCAGCTCACCACGGCAGGGAACAGGATACGAAAAAAACATTCAGTACTTC

clone_size: once
v_call: TRBV7-2
d_call: TRBD2
j_call: TRBJ2-1
cdr3_aa: CASSLTLAGEPQFF
cdr3_nt: TGTGCCAGCAGCCTGACCCTAGCGGGAGAACCACAGTTCTTC

clone_size: few
v_call: TRBV7-2
d_call: TRBD1
j_call: TRBJ2-1
cdr3_aa: CASSPRDRIYNEQFF
cdr3_nt: TGTGCCAGCAGCCCGAGGGACAGAATCTACAATGAGCAGTTCTTC

clone_size: -
v_call: TRBV7-2
d_call: -
j_call: TRBJ1-1
cdr3_aa: CASSRDFNTEAFF
cdr3_nt: TGTGCCAGCAGCCGGGACTTTAACACTGAAGCTTTCTTT

clone_size: -
v_call: TRBV7-3
d_call: TRBD2
j_call: TRBJ2-2
cdr3_aa: CASSLSSGGTGKLFF
cdr3_nt: TGTGCCAGCAGCTTATCCAGCGGGGGGACCGGGAAGCTGTTTTTT

clone_size: -
v_call: TRBV6-6
d_call: -
j_call: TRBJ1-1
cdr3_aa: CASSYKGEYTEAFF
cdr3_nt: TGTGCCAGCAGTTATAAGGGGGAATACACTGAAGCTTTCTTT

clone_size: few
v_call: TRBV2
d_call: -
j_call: TRBJ2-7
cdr3_aa: CASSFTYEQYF
cdr3_nt: TGTGCCAGCAGTTTCACCTACGAGCAGTACTTC

clone_size: -
v_call: TRBV9
d_call: -
j_call: TRBJ2-7
cdr3_aa: CASSGAPGAGSAYEQYF
cdr3_nt: TGTGCCAGCAGCGGCGCTCCGGGAGCTGGGTCAGCCTACGAGCAGTACTTC

clone_size: -
v_call: TRBV6-2/TRBV6-3
d_call: -
j_call: TRBJ2-2
cdr3_aa: CASSYSGTSNTGELFF
cdr3_nt: TGTGCCAGCAGTTACTCCGGGACATCGAACACCGGGGAGCTGTTTTTT

clone_size: -
v_call: TRBV30
d_call: -
j_call: TRBJ2-2
cdr3_aa: CAWSWRAYTGELFF
cdr3_nt: TGTGCCTGGAGTTGGCGGGCCTACACCGGGGAGCTGTTTTTT